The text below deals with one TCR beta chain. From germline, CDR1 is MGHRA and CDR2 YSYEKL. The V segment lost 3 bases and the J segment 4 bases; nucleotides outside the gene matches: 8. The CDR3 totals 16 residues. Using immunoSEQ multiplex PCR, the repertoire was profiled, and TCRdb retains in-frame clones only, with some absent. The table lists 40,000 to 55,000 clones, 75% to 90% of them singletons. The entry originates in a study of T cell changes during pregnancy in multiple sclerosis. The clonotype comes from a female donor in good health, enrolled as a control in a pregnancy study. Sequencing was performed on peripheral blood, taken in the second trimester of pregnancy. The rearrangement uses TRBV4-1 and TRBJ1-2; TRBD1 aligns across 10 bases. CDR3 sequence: CASSQSMTGGSYGYTF. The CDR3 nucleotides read TGCGCCAGCAGCCAGTCTATGACAGGGGGCTCCTATGGCTACACCTTC.